What follows describes a single T cell receptor beta chain. Its antigen is unidentified. The CDR3 consists of 14 residues. Germline CDR1 reads DFQATT; CDR2 reads SNEGSKA (reference sequence). With V trimmed by 1 base and J by 9 bases, 6 bases remained unmatched. The data were obtained in a study of identical twins. Study results and caveats: While abundant cord blood beta clonotypes carried fewer insertions, memory repertoires showed no such pattern.

TCRdb independently ran MiXCR on the 5' RACE reads; one entry per CDR3 protein. This sample has 1,800,000 or so distinct CDR3 sequences, with around 33% found just once. What was sequenced was cord blood. The receptor's source is a newborn girl in good health. V and J are TRBV20-1 and TRBJ2-1; 10 nucleotides align to TRBD2. CDR3 loop: CSARAGTSDSEQFF. CDR3 bases: TGCAGTGCTAGAGCCGGGACTAGCGACAGTGAGCAGTTCTTC.